This TCR beta chain stems from a study of T cell repertoires in cytomegalovirus infection. Study in general: Both a matching HLA type and CMV infection were indicated by public TCR beta signatures. Findings and limits, study-wide: Adding up the frequency of public TCR beta families identified people who carried CMV plus the relevant HLA. There were HLA-C-restricted CMV-specific TCR beta clonotypes dominating the ex vivo response.

As regards this clonotype: What it binds is unknown.

Trimming at V came to 6 bases and at J to 3 bases, leaving 5 bases not matched to a gene. Germline assignment: CDR1 MNHEY and CDR2 SVGAGI. This CDR3 spans 15 amino acids. MiXCR, applied by TCRdb to the reads, yields one record per CDR3 protein. The repertoire consists of 350,000 to 450,000 distinct CDR3 sequences, with about a sixth occurring once and the leading ten covering 7.5% to 9.5%. The origin of this receptor is a human donor in good health (CMV status not recorded). Some clones in this sample may be carry-over from other donors' samples. The J gene is TRBJ1-5, the V gene TRBV6-5; 10 bases match TRBD1. Input material: PBMCs. The CDR3 region is CASSRTGGVNQPQHF. The CDR3, as DNA: TGTGCCAGCAGCCGGACAGGGGGGGTCAATCAGCCCCAGCATTTT.